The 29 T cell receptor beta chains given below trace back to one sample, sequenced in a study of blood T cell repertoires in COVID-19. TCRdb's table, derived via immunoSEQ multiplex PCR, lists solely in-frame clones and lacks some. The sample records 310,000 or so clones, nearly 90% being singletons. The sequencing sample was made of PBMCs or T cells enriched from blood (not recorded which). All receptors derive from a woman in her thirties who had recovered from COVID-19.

The CDR3 reads CASSTSGGGETQYF. In DNA form, the CDR3 reads TGTGCCAGCAGTACTAGCGGGGGGGGTGAGACCCAGTACTTC. This chain connects TRBV2 to TRBJ2-5; 13 bases align to TRBD2. The J segment lost 5 bases and the V segment lost 5 bases, leaving 2 bases of the junction unmatched. The CDR3 runs to 14 residues. Germline V gene sequence: CDR1 SNHLY, CDR2 FYNNEI.

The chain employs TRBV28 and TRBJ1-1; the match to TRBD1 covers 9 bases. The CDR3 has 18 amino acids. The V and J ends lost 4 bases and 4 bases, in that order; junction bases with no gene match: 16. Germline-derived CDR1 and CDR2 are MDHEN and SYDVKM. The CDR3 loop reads CASSSGQGGGWRGTEAFF. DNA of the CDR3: TGTGCCAGCAGTTCGGGACAGGGTGGGGGTTGGCGTGGCACTGAAGCTTTCTTT.

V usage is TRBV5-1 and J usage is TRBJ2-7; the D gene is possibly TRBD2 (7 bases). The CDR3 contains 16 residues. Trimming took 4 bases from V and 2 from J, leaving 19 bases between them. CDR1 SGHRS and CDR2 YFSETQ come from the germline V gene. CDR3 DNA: TGCGCCAGCAGCCCGACTAGGGGGGGGGAAACCTACGAGCAGTACTTC. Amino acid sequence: CASSPTRGGETYEQYF.

DNA of the CDR3: TGCACCAGCAGCCAAAAACCGACAGGCGCCGTCTATGGCTACACCTTC. Residues: CTSSQKPTGAVYGYTF. The J gene is TRBJ1-2, the V gene TRBV1; whether TRBD1, the table's D call, matches the DNA was not checked. TRBV1 is noted as a pseudogene. This CDR3 region has 16 residues.

The CDR3 protein is CASSPNAGTDSNQPQHF. In nucleotides, the CDR3 is TGTGCCAGCTCACCGAATGCCGGGACAGATAGCAATCAGCCCCAGCATTTT. The chain is built from TRBV18 and TRBJ1-5; 7 bases are a match to TRBD1. Germline CDR1 is KGHSH and CDR2 is LQKENI. With 3 bases clipped from V and 0 bases from J, the junction kept 8 bases outside the gene matches. The CDR3 has 17 amino acids.

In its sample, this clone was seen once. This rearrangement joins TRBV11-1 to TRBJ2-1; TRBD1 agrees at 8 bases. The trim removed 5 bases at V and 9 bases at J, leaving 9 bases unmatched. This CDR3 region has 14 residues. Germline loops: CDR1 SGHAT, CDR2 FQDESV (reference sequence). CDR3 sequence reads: CASSPRQGQGEQFF. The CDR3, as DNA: TGTGCCAGCAGCCCCCGACAGGGGCAGGGTGAGCAGTTCTTC.

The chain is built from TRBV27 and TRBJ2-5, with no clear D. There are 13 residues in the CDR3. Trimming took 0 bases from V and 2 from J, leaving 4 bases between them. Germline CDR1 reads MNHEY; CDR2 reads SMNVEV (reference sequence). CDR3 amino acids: CASSLSAQETQYF. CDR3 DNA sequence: TGTGCCAGCAGTTTATCGGCTCAAGAGACCCAGTACTTC.

The CDR3 sequence is CASSPGQGTDGYTF. The CDR3 nucleotides are TGCGCCAGCAGCCCGGGACAGGGAACGGATGGCTACACCTTC. J is TRBJ1-2 and V is TRBV5-1, with 9 nucleotides matching TRBD1. CDR3 length: 14 amino acids. Looked up from germline, CDR1 is SGHRS and CDR2 is YFSETQ. The J segment lost 6 bases and the V segment lost 4 bases, leaving 7 bases of the junction unmatched.

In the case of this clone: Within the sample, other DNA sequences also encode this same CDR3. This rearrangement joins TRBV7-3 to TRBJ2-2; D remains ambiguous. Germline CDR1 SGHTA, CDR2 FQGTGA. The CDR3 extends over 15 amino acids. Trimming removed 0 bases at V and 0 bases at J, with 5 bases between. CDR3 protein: CASSLTSANTGELFF. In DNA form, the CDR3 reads TGTGCCAGCAGCTTAACAAGCGCGAACACCGGGGAGCTGTTTTTT.

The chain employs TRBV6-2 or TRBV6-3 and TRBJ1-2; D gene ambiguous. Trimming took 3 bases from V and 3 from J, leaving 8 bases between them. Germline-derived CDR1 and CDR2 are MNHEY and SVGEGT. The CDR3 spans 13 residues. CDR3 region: CASSYTVYYGYTF. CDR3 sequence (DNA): TGTGCCAGCAGTTATACAGTTTACTATGGCTACACCTTC.

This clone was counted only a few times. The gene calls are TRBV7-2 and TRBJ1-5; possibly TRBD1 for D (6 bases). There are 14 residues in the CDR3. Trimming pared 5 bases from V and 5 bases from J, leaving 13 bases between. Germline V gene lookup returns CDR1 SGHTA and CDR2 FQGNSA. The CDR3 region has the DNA TGTGCCAGCAGCCAGGGGCCCAGCGATCAGCCCCAGCATTTT. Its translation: CASSQGPSDQPQHF.

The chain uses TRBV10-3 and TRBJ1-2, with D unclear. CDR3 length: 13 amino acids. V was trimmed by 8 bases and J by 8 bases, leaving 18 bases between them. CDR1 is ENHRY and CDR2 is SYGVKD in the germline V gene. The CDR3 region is CAIGHFPLEGYTF. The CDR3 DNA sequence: TGTGCCATCGGTCACTTCCCACTGGAGGGCTACACCTTC.

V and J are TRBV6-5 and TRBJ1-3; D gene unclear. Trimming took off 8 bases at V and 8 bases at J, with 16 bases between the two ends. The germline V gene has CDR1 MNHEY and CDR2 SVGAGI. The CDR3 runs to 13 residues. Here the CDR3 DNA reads TGTGCCAGCGAAACGGGGAAAGGCGACACCATATATTTT. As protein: CASETGKGDTIYF.

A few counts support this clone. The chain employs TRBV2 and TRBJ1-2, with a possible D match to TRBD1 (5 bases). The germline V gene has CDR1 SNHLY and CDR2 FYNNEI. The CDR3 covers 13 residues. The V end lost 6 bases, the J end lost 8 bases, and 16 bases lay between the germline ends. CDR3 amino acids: CASRRGAYEGYTF. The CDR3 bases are TGTGCCAGCAGGCGTGGGGCCTATGAGGGCTACACCTTC.

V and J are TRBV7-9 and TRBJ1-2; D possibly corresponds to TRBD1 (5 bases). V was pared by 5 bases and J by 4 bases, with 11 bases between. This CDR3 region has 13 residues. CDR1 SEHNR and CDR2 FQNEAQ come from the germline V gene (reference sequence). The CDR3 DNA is TGTGCCAGCAGCACGACAGACCCCTATGGCTACACCTTC. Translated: CASSTTDPYGYTF.

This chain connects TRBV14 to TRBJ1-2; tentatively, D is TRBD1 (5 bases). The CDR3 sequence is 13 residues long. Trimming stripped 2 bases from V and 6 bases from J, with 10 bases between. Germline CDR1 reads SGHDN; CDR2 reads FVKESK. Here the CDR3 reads CASSQRPGDGYTF. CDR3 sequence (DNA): TGTGCCAGCAGCCAACGTCCGGGGGATGGCTACACCTTC.

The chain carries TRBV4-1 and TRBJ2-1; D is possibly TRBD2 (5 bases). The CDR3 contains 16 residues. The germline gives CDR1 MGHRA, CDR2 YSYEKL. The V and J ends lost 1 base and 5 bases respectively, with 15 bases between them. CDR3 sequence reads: CASSQVPAPGDNEQFF. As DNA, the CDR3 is TGCGCCAGCAGCCAAGTGCCGGCCCCCGGGGACAATGAGCAGTTCTTC.

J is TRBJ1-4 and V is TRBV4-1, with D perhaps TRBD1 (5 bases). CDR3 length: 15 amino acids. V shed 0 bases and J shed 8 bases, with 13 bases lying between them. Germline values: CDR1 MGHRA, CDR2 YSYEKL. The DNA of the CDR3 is TGCGCCAGCAGCCAAGAGATTGGGGCGCGGGAAAAACTGTTTTTT. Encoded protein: CASSQEIGAREKLFF.

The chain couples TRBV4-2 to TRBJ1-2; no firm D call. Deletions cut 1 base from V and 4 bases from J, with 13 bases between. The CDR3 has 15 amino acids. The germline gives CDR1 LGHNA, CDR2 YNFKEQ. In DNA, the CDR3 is TGTGCCAGCAGCCAAGGGTTTGGAGGATTCTATGGCTACACCTTC. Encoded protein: CASSQGFGGFYGYTF.

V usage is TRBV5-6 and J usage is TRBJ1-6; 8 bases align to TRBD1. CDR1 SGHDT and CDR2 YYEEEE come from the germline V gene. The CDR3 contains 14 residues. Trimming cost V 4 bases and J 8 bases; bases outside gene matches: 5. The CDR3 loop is CASSRTGPDSPLHF. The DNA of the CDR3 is TGTGCCAGCAGCCGGACAGGGCCTGATTCACCCCTCCACTTT.

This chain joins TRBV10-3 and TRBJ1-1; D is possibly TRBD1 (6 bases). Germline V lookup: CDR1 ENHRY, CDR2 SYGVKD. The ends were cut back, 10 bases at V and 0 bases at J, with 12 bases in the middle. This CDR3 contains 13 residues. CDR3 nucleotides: TGTGCCAGCAACAGGGACGTGAACACTGAAGCTTTCTTT. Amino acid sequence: CASNRDVNTEAFF.

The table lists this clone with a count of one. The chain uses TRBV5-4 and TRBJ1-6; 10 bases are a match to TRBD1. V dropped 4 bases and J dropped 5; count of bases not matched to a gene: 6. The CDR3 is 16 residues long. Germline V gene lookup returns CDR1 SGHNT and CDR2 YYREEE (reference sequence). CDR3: CASSKGTGANNSPLHF. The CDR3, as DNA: TGTGCCAGCAGCAAGGGGACAGGGGCCAATAATTCACCCCTCCACTTT.

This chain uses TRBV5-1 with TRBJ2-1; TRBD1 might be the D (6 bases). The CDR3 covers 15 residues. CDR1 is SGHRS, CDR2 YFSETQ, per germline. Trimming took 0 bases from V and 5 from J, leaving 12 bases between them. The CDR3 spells CASSLGQGSNNEQFF. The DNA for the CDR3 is TGCGCCAGCAGCTTGGGGCAGGGGAGTAACAATGAGCAGTTCTTC.

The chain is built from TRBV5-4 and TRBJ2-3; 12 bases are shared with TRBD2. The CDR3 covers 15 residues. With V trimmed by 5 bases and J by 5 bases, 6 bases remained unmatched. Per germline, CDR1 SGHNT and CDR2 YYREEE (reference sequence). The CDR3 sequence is CASSLAGGREDTQYF. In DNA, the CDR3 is TGTGCCAGCAGTCTAGCGGGGGGGCGGGAAGATACGCAGTATTTT. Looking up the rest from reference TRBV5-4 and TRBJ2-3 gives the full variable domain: ETGVTQSPTHLIKTRGQQVTLRCSSQSGHNTVSWYQQALGQGPQFIFQYYREEENGRGNFPPRFSGLQFPNYSSELNVNALELDDSALYLCASSLAGGREDTQYFGPGTRLTVL.

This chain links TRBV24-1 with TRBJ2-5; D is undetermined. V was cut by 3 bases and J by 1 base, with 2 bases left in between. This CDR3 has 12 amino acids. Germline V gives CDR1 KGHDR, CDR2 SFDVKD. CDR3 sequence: CATSDLQETQYF. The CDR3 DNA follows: TGTGCCACCAGTGATCTCCAAGAGACCCAGTACTTC.

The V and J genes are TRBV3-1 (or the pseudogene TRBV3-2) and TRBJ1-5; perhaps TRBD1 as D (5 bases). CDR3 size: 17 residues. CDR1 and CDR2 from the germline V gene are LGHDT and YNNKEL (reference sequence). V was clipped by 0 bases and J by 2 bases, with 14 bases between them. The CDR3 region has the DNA TGTGCCAGCAGCCAAGATGGGCAGAAAGGGGGCAATCAGCCCCAGCATTTT. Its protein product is CASSQDGQKGGNQPQHF.

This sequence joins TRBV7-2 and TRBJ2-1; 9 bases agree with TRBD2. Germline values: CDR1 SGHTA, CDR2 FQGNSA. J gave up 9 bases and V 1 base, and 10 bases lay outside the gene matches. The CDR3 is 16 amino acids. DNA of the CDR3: TGTGCCAGCAGCTTAGGAGGGCGGGGGGGCAATGGTGAGCAGTTCTTC. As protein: CASSLGGRGGNGEQFF.

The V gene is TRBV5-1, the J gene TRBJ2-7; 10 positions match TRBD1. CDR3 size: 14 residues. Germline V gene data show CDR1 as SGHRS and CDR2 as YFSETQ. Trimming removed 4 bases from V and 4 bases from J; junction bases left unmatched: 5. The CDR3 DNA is TGCGCCAGCAGCCCAGGGGACAGGGGTTACGAGCAGTACTTC. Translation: CASSPGDRGYEQYF.

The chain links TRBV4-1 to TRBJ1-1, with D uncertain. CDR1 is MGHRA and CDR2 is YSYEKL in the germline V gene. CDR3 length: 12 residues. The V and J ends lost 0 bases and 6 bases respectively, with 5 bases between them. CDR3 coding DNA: TGCGCCAGCAGCCAAGAATTCTCTGAAGCTTTCTTT. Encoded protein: CASSQEFSEAFF.